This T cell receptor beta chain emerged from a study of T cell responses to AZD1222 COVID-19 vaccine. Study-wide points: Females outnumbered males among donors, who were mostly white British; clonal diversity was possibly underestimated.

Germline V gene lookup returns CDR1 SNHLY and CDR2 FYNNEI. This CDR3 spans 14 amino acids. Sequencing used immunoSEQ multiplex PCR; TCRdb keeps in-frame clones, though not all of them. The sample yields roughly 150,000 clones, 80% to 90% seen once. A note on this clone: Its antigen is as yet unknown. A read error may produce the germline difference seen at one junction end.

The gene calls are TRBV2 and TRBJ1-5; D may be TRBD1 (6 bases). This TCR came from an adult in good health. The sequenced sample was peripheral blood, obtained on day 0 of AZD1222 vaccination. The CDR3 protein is CASSEVGARQPQHF. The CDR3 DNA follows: TGTGCCAGCAGCGAAGTGGGGGCGAGGCAGCCCCAGCATTTT.